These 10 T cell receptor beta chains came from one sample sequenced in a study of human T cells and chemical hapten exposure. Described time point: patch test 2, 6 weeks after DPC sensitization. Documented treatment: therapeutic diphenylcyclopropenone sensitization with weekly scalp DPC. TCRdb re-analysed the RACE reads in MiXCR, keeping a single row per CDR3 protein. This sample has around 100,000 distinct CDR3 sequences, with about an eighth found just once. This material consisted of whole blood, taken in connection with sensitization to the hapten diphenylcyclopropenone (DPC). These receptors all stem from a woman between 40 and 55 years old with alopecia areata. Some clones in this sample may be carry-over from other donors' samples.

CDR3 sequence reads: CASSLAEPPRGEQFF. The CDR3 DNA is TGCGCCAGCAGCTTGGCCGAGCCCCCGAGAGGTGAGCAGTTCTTC. The chain uses TRBV5-1 and TRBJ2-1; D call uncertain. Germline assignment: CDR1 SGHRS and CDR2 YFSETQ. V lost 0 bases, J lost 9 bases, and 16 bases lay in between. CDR3 size: 15 residues.

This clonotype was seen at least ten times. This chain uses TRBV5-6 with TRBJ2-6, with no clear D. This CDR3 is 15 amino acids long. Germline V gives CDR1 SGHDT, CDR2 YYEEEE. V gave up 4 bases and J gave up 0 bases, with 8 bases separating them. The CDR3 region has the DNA TGTGCCAGCAGCCTGTCACGCTCTGGGGCCAACGTCCTGACTTTC. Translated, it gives CASSLSRSGANVLTF.

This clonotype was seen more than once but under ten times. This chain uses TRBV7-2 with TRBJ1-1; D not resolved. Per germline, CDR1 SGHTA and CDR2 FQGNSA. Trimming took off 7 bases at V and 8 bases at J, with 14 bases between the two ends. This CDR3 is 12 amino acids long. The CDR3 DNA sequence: TGTGCCAGCACCTCTAGGAGAGACGAAGCTTTCTTT. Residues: CASTSRRDEAFF. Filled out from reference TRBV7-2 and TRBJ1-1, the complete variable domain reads GAGVSQSPSNKVTEKGKDVELRCDPISGHTALYWYRQSLGQGLEFLIYFQGNSAPDKSGLPSDRFSAERTGGSVSTLTIQRTQQEDSAVYLCASTSRRDEAFFGQGTRLTVV.

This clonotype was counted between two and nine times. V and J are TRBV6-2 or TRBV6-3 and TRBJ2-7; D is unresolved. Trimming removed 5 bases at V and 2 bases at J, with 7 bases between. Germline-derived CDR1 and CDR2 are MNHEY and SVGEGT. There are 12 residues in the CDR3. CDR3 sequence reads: CASSLSPYEQYF. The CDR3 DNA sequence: TGTGCCAGCAGTCTCAGCCCCTACGAGCAGTACTTC.

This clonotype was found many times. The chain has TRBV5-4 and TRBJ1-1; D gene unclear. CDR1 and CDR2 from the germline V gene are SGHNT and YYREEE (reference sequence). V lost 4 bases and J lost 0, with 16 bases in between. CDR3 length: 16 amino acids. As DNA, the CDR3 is TGTGCCAGCAGCCGGTCCAGAGAGAAAATGAACACTGAAGCTTTCTTT. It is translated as CASSRSREKMNTEAFF.

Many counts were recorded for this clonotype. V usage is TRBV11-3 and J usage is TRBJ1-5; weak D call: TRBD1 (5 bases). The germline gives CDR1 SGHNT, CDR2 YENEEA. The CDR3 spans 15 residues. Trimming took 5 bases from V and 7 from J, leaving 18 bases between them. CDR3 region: CASSTGGGMDQPQHF. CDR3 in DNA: TGTGCCAGCAGCACTGGGGGAGGGATGGACCAGCCCCAGCATTTT.

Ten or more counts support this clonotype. CDR3 DNA: TGTGCCAGCAGTCCAACCGCGGGTGCAGCAACAGATACGCAGTATTTT. Encoded protein: CASSPTAGAATDTQYF. This sequence joins TRBV27 and TRBJ2-3, with TRBD2 as a possible D gene (5 bases). Looked up from germline, CDR1 is MNHEY and CDR2 is SMNVEV (reference sequence). The CDR3 runs 16 residues. Trimming left V 5 bases short and J 3 bases short, with 18 bases between.

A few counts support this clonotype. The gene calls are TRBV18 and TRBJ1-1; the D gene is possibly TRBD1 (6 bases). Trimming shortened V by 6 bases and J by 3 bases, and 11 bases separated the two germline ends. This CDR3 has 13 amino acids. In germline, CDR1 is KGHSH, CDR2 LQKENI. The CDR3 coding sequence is TGTGCCAGCTCCACAGGGTTGGACACTGAAGCTTTCTTT. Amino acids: CASSTGLDTEAFF. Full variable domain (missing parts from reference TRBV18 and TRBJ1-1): NAGVMQNPRHLVRRRGQEARLRCSPMKGHSHVYWYRQLPEEGLKFMVYLQKENIIDESGMPKERFSAEFPKEGPSILRIQQVVRGDSAAYFCASSTGLDTEAFFGQGTRLTVV.

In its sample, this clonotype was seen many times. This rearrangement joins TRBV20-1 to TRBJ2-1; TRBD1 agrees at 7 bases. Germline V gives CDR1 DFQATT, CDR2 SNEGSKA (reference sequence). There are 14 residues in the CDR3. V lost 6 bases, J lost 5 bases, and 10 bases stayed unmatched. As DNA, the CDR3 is TGCAGTGCCAACCCCGGGACAGCTGACAATGAGCAGTTCTTC. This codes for CSANPGTADNEQFF.

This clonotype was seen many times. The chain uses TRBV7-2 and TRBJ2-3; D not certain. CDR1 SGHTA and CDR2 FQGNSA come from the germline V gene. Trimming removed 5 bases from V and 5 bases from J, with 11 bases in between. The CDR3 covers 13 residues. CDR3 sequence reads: CASSPQRGDTQYF. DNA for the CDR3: TGTGCCAGCAGCCCCCAGCGAGGAGATACGCAGTATTTT.